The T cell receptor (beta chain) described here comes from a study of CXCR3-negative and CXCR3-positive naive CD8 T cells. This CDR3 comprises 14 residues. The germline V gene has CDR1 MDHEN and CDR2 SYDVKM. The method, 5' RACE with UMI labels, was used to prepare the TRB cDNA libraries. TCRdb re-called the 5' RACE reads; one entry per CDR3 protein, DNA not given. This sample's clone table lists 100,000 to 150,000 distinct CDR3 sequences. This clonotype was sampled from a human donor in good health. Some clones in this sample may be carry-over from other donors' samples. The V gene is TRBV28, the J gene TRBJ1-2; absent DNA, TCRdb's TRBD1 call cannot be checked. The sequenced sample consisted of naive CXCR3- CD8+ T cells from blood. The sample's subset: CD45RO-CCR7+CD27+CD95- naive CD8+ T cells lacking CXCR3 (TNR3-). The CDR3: CATWGEISNYGYTF.